These 17 T cell receptor beta chains came from one sample sequenced in a study of siplizumab effects on memory and regulatory T cells. Generated by immunoSEQ multiplex PCR, the TCRdb table keeps only in-frame clones and is missing some. The sample lists about 110,000 clones, just over 90% occurring once. The source material was Tregs sorted from blood. Receptor source: a human donor in good health.

The chain couples TRBV29-1 to TRBJ2-5, with 10 bases matching TRBD2. V dropped 4 bases and J dropped 5; count of bases not matched to a gene: 13. The CDR3 is made up of 16 amino acids. The germline gives CDR1 SQVTM, CDR2 ANQGSEA. The CDR3 coding sequence is TGCAGCGTTGTCGGGTTAGCGGGAGGATCGGGTGAGACCCAGTACTTC. It translates to CSVVGLAGGSGETQYF.

This clone was seen only once. This sequence joins TRBV19 and TRBJ2-7; TRBD1 or TRBD2 may be the D gene (5 bases each). Germline V gene sequence: CDR1 LNHDA, CDR2 SQIVND (reference sequence). Trimming removed 8 bases at V and 5 bases at J, with 13 bases between. The CDR3 runs to 12 residues. In DNA form, the CDR3 reads TGTGCCAGTCATGACCGGGGCGACGAGCAGTACTTC. Encoded protein: CASHDRGDEQYF.

The V call is TRBV19, the J call TRBJ1-5; D is unresolved. CDR3 size: 13 residues. The germline V gene encodes CDR1 LNHDA and CDR2 SQIVND (reference sequence). Trimming shortened V by 8 bases and J by 4 bases, and 12 bases separated the two germline ends. Here the CDR3 DNA reads TGTGCCAGTGGGTTCGGGGTTAATCAGCCCCAGCATTTT. This codes for CASGFGVNQPQHF.

The chain uses TRBV7-9 and TRBJ2-3; 10 bases are a match to TRBD2. Germline V gene data show CDR1 as SEHNR and CDR2 as FQNEAQ (reference sequence). V lost 5 bases to trimming and J lost 2 bases; unmatched junction nucleotides: 7. This CDR3 contains 16 residues. Written as DNA, the CDR3 is TGTGCCAGCAGCCCAGGACTAGCGGAAGTCACAGATACGCAGTATTTT. As protein: CASSPGLAEVTDTQYF.

In DNA, the CDR3 is TGTGCCAGCTCACCCCAATCTTACCCTTTCTTT. This sequence encodes CASSPQSYPFF. V usage is TRBV18 and J usage is TRBJ1-1; the D is unclear. CDR1 is KGHSH, CDR2 LQKENI, per germline. V dropped 3 bases and J dropped 12 bases, with 11 bases sitting between them. The CDR3 contains 11 residues.

This clone was seen only a few times. The rearrangement uses TRBV18 and TRBJ2-1; a possible D gene is TRBD2 (5 bases). CDR3 length equals 12 residues. Between the trimmed V and J ends, which lost 3 bases and 8 bases, there was a span of 8 bases. The germline gives CDR1 KGHSH, CDR2 LQKENI. The CDR3 is CASSPGIHEQFF. The CDR3 region has the DNA TGTGCCAGCTCACCCGGGATCCATGAGCAGTTCTTC.

This clone was detected once. The chain has TRBV5-1 and TRBJ2-2, with 9 positions matching TRBD1. V was pared by 2 bases and J by 5 bases, with 7 bases of the junction left unmatched. The germline CDR1 and CDR2 sequences are SGHRS and YFSETQ. There are 16 residues in the CDR3. CDR3 residues: CASSFRTGDFTGELFF. The CDR3 coding sequence is TGCGCCAGCAGCTTCCGGACAGGGGATTTTACCGGGGAGCTGTTTTTT.

CDR3 sequence (DNA): TGTGCCAGCAGTGTTGAGGCAGGCCGCTATGGCTACACCTTC. Its protein product is CASSVEAGRYGYTF. The V and J genes are TRBV2 and TRBJ1-2; D gene uncertain. Germline V lookup: CDR1 SNHLY, CDR2 FYNNEI. There are 14 residues in the CDR3. With 4 bases removed from V and 4 bases from J, the gap between germline ends came to 13 bases.

The CDR3 here is CASSRHWGYEQYF. Written as DNA, the CDR3 is TGTGCCAGCAGTCGTCATTGGGGCTACGAGCAGTACTTC. The V and J genes are TRBV6-6 and TRBJ2-7; the D is unclear. The germline gives CDR1 MNHNY, CDR2 SVGAGI (reference sequence). This CDR3 is 13 amino acids long. Trimming took off 5 bases at V and 3 bases at J, with 11 bases between the two ends.

The CDR3 sequence is CASSLFQNTEAFF. The CDR3 DNA is TGTGCCAGCAGCTTGTTTCAGAACACTGAAGCTTTCTTT. The V call is TRBV5-4, the J call TRBJ1-1; no reliable D call. The CDR3 extends over 13 amino acids. V was pared by 1 base and J by 1 base, with 5 bases between. Germline V lookup: CDR1 SGHNT, CDR2 YYREEE (reference sequence).

The genes are TRBV6-5 and TRBJ2-1, with 13 bases lining up with TRBD2. Germline CDR1 MNHEY, CDR2 SVGAGI. The CDR3 covers 15 residues. The V segment lost 6 bases and the J segment 7 bases; nucleotides outside the gene matches: 6. CDR3 protein: CASRWTSGSLNEQFF. In nucleotides, the CDR3 is TGTGCCAGCAGGTGGACTAGCGGGAGTTTAAATGAGCAGTTCTTC.

V usage is TRBV6-5 and J usage is TRBJ1-6; D gene unclear. Germline lookup yields CDR1 MNHEY and CDR2 SVGAGI. V was cut by 2 bases and J by 13 bases, with 12 bases left in between. The CDR3 covers 13 residues. The CDR3 sequence is CASSYLPPSPLHF. DNA for the CDR3: TGTGCCAGCAGTTACCTCCCACCCTCCCCCCTCCACTTT.

V is TRBV18 and J is TRBJ2-3; D is unclear. Looked up from germline, CDR1 is KGHSH and CDR2 is LQKENI. The ends were cut back, 3 bases at V and 6 bases at J, with 19 bases in the middle. The CDR3 runs 16 residues. The CDR3 DNA reads as TGTGCCAGCTCACCCTTACCTTTAGACCCTGCGGATACGCAGTATTTT. Its translation: CASSPLPLDPADTQYF.

This chain links TRBV19 with TRBJ1-2; D possibly corresponds to TRBD1 (5 bases). CDR3 length: 13 residues. CDR1 LNHDA and CDR2 SQIVND come from the germline V gene (reference sequence). Trimming took 6 bases from V and 4 from J, leaving 12 bases between them. CDR3 sequence (DNA): TGTGCCAGTAGGGGACCAGGGACCTATGGCTACACCTTC. It specifies CASRGPGTYGYTF.

V and J are TRBV5-1 and TRBJ2-1, with 8 bases matching TRBD2. V was pared by 2 bases and J by 7 bases, with 5 bases of the junction left unmatched. The CDR3 has 14 residues. Germline-derived CDR1 and CDR2 are SGHRS and YFSETQ. The CDR3, as DNA: TGCGCCAGCAGCTTCACGGGGGGGCCGAATGAGCAGTTCTTC. It specifies CASSFTGGPNEQFF.

The chain links TRBV2 to TRBJ1-2, with 7 bases identical to TRBD1. The CDR3 is made up of 16 amino acids. Germline CDR1 is SNHLY and CDR2 is FYNNEI. The J segment lost 0 bases and the V segment lost 6 bases, leaving 10 bases of the junction unmatched. The CDR3 here is CASSPGTARANYGYTF. CDR3 sequence (DNA): TGTGCCAGCAGCCCAGGGACAGCTAGAGCTAACTATGGCTACACCTTC.

The rearrangement joins TRBV18 to TRBJ2-3, with D unclear. CDR1 KGHSH and CDR2 LQKENI come from the germline V gene. The CDR3 length is 14 residues. The V end lost 1 base, the J end lost 6 bases, and 11 bases lay between the germline ends. The DNA of the CDR3 is TGTGCCAGCTCACCACGGGTTGAGACGGATACGCAGTATTTT. Encoded protein: CASSPRVETDTQYF.